The 26 T cell receptor beta chains given below trace back to one sample, sequenced in a study of T cell responses to AZD1222 COVID-19 vaccine. Produced via immunoSEQ multiplex PCR; TCRdb's table is partial and in-frame only. The sample holds roughly 150,000 clones; 88% are singletons and the top ten take 2% to 2.5%. The sequences come from peripheral blood, collected on day 0 of AZD1222 vaccination. Receptors were obtained from an adult in good health.

On this clone: In the same sample, other DNA sequences code for this CDR3. The V call is TRBV9, the J call TRBJ1-1; TRBD1 might be the D (6 bases). Germline V gives CDR1 SGDLS, CDR2 YYNGEE. The CDR3 has 14 amino acids. V lost 2 bases to trimming and J lost 5 bases, with 13 bases between them. The CDR3 region is CASSVGVGGTEAFF. Here the CDR3 DNA reads TGTGCCAGCAGCGTTGGCGTAGGGGGGACTGAAGCTTTCTTT.

This rearrangement joins TRBV30 to TRBJ1-5; D is perhaps TRBD1 (6 bases). There are 17 residues in the CDR3. The germline CDR1 and CDR2 sequences are GTSNPN and SVGIG (reference sequence). V was pared by 0 bases and J by 0 bases, with 15 bases between. CDR3 nucleotides: TGTGCCTGGAGTGTAGGCAGGGGAACTAATAGCAATCAGCCCCAGCATTTT. Translation: CAWSVGRGTNSNQPQHF.

The gene calls are TRBV5-4 and TRBJ1-1; D uncertain. This CDR3 has 15 residues. Germline CDR1 reads SGHNT; CDR2 reads YYREEE (reference sequence). Between the trimmed V and J ends, which lost 2 bases and 0 bases, there was a span of 11 bases. The CDR3 reads CASSFSGSLNTEAFF. In DNA, the CDR3 is TGTGCCAGCAGCTTCTCCGGGTCCTTGAACACTGAAGCTTTCTTT.

This clone was observed once. This chain connects TRBV28 to TRBJ2-7; TRBD1 is a possible D gene (6 bases). The CDR3 is 15 amino acids. Trimming pared 6 bases from V and 0 bases from J, leaving 15 bases between. CDR1 is MDHEN and CDR2 is SYDVKM in the germline V gene. The CDR3 coding sequence is TGTGCCAGCAGCAGGGACAACCGCCTCTCCTACGAGCAGTACTTC. It translates to CASSRDNRLSYEQYF. Together with reference TRBV28 and TRBJ2-7, the CDR3 gives the full variable domain: DVKVTQSSRYLVKRTGEKVFLECVQDMDHENMFWYRQDPGLGLRLIYFSYDVKMKEKGDIPEGYSVSREKKERFSLILESASTNQTSMYLCASSRDNRLSYEQYFGPGTRLTVT.

The rearrangement uses TRBV19 and TRBJ1-1, with D perhaps matching TRBD1 (6 bases). This CDR3 has 13 residues. The germline CDR1 and CDR2 sequences are LNHDA and SQIVND (reference sequence). V dropped 3 bases and J dropped 5 bases, with 10 bases sitting between them. The CDR3 spells CASSMQGRTEAFF. The DNA for the CDR3 is TGTGCCAGTAGTATGCAGGGGAGGACTGAAGCTTTCTTT.

The chain couples TRBV7-8 to TRBJ1-2; D gene uncertain. Trimming stripped 1 base from V and 0 bases from J, with 12 bases between. This CDR3 spans 16 amino acids. The germline V gene encodes CDR1 SGHVS and CDR2 FQNEAQ. In nucleotides, the CDR3 is TGTGCCAGCAGCTTAGATTCTAGGGCAGCTAACTATGGCTACACCTTC. Its translation: CASSLDSRAANYGYTF.

This clone was seen once. The rearrangement joins TRBV30 to TRBJ1-5; 10 bases are shared with TRBD1. With V trimmed by 3 bases and J by 6 bases, 8 bases remained unmatched. Germline V gives CDR1 GTSNPN, CDR2 SVGIG (reference sequence). The CDR3 spans 15 residues. CDR3 in amino acids: CAWSSGTGAGQPQHF. The CDR3 DNA follows: TGTGCCTGGAGCTCCGGGACAGGGGCAGGTCAGCCCCAGCATTTT.

This clone was observed a single time. The chain employs TRBV24-1 and TRBJ2-3, with 8 bases matching TRBD2. The ends lost 5 bases at V and 0 bases at J; junction bases unmatched: 3. Germline-derived CDR1 and CDR2 are KGHDR and SFDVKD. The CDR3 extends over 15 amino acids. The CDR3 sequence: CATSVTGGSTDTQYF. CDR3 DNA sequence: TGTGCCACCAGTGTGACGGGAGGGAGCACAGATACGCAGTATTTT.

V is TRBV19 and J is TRBJ1-4, with 9 bases matching TRBD1. Germline assignment: CDR1 LNHDA and CDR2 SQIVND (reference sequence). The CDR3 runs to 13 residues. Losses at the gene ends were 5 bases for V and 8 bases for J; bases not matched to a gene: 3. The CDR3 nucleotides are TGTGCCAGTAGTCCGACAGGGGGGGAAAAACTGTTTTTT. Translated: CASSPTGGEKLFF.

This chain links TRBV7-8 with TRBJ1-6; the match to TRBD1 covers 9 bases. V shed 3 bases and J 9 bases; nucleotides not matched to a gene: 3. The CDR3 length is 14 residues. Germline V gives CDR1 SGHVS, CDR2 FQNEAQ. CDR3: CASSLGTGSSPLHF. DNA for the CDR3: TGTGCCAGCAGCTTGGGGACAGGGTCTTCACCCCTCCACTTT.

This sequence joins TRBV2 and TRBJ2-7; D remains ambiguous. V was shortened by 3 bases and J by 0 bases, with 15 bases between the two germline ends. The CDR3 spans 16 residues. Germline V gene lookup returns CDR1 SNHLY and CDR2 FYNNEI. The CDR3 spells CASSDPSASTSYEQYF. CDR3 bases: TGTGCCAGCAGTGACCCGTCAGCGTCCACCTCCTACGAGCAGTACTTC.

The genes are TRBV15 and TRBJ2-1; no clear D. Germline CDR1 LNHNV, CDR2 YYDKDF (reference sequence). This CDR3 comprises 13 residues. The V gene lost 3 bases and the J gene lost 7 bases, with 10 bases spanning the gap. The CDR3 DNA reads as TGTGCCACCAGCAGGTACGCGCCGAATGAGCAGTTCTTC. Its translation is CATSRYAPNEQFF.

The rearrangement joins TRBV14 to TRBJ2-7; TRBD1 is a possible D gene (5 bases). The V end was cut by 1 base, the J end by 6 bases, with 13 bases between. This CDR3 comprises 14 residues. Looked up from germline, CDR1 is SGHDN and CDR2 is FVKESK. CDR3 DNA: TGTGCCAGCAGCCAAGTTATACAGGTCGGCGAGCAGTACTTC. It encodes CASSQVIQVGEQYF.

The J gene is TRBJ2-5, the V gene TRBV18, with unresolved D. V gave up 3 bases and J gave up 5 bases, with 7 bases separating them. The CDR3 loop spans 12 amino acids. Germline CDR1 reads KGHSH; CDR2 reads LQKENI. CDR3 coding DNA: TGTGCCAGCTCACCGGGCGCTGAGACCCAGTACTTC. Its protein is CASSPGAETQYF.

The chain employs TRBV11-2 and TRBJ2-1, with D maybe TRBD2 (5 bases). The ends were cut back, 5 bases at V and 2 bases at J, with 13 bases in the middle. Germline loops: CDR1 SGHAT, CDR2 FQNNGV. The CDR3 length is 15 residues. The CDR3 spells CASSPSGLAYNEQFF. CDR3 DNA sequence: TGTGCCAGCAGCCCAAGCGGATTAGCCTACAATGAGCAGTTCTTC. The variable domain in full, with the rest retrieved from reference TRBV11-2 and TRBJ2-1, is EAGVAQSPRYKIIEKRQSVAFWCNPISGHATLYWYQQILGQGPKLLIQFQNNGVVDDSQLPKDRFSAERLKGVDSTLKIQPAKLEDSAVYLCASSPSGLAYNEQFFGPGTRLTVL.

J is TRBJ1-3 and V is TRBV5-1; no firm D call. Germline values: CDR1 SGHRS, CDR2 YFSETQ. V lost 1 base and J 1 base, leaving 12 bases between the germline ends. The CDR3 totals 16 residues. The CDR3 bases are TGCGCCAGCAGCTTGCAGGCACGGAGGTCTGGAAACACCATATATTTT. Protein sequence: CASSLQARRSGNTIYF.

The chain couples TRBV7-9 to TRBJ1-1, with D possibly TRBD1 on 5 matching bases. With 3 bases removed from V and 4 bases from J, the gap between germline ends came to 6 bases. The germline V gene encodes CDR1 SEHNR and CDR2 FQNEAQ (reference sequence). The CDR3 spans 12 residues. CDR3 bases: TGTGCCAGCAGCTTCAGGGCCACTGAAGCTTTCTTT. It is translated as CASSFRATEAFF.

This sequence joins TRBV3-1 (or the pseudogene TRBV3-2) and TRBJ2-5; 14 nucleotides agree with TRBD2. Germline-derived CDR1 and CDR2 are LGHDT and YNNKEL (reference sequence). V lost 8 bases to trimming and J lost 4 bases; unmatched junction nucleotides: 6. The CDR3 covers 15 residues. For the CDR3, the DNA is TGTGCCAGCGGAACCGGGACTAGCGGGAGAGAGACCCAGTACTTC. The encoded protein is CASGTGTSGRETQYF.

The chain links TRBV18 to TRBJ2-3; D gene uncertain. The germline V gene encodes CDR1 KGHSH and CDR2 LQKENI. The CDR3 totals 13 residues. With 8 bases removed from V and 1 base from J, the gap between germline ends came to 10 bases. The DNA for the CDR3 is TGTGCCAGCGCCAAGGAACGCACAGATACGCAGTATTTT. As protein: CASAKERTDTQYF.

This clone was seen a single time. The chain is built from TRBV7-2 and TRBJ1-6; tentative D call: TRBD1 (5 bases). Germline CDR1 SGHTA, CDR2 FQGNSA. The V end lost 4 bases, the J end lost 10 bases, and 11 bases lay between the germline ends. This CDR3 contains 13 residues. The CDR3 DNA reads as TGTGCCAGCAGCTCCCGGGACGGGTCACCCCTCCACTTT. Translating gives CASSSRDGSPLHF. The variable domain in full, with the rest retrieved from reference TRBV7-2 and TRBJ1-6, is GAGVSQSPSNKVTEKGKDVELRCDPISGHTALYWYRQSLGQGLEFLIYFQGNSAPDKSGLPSDRFSAERTGGSVSTLTIQRTQQEDSAVYLCASSSRDGSPLHFGNGTRLTVT.

The chain links TRBV7-2 to TRBJ1-5; no clear D. Germline loops: CDR1 SGHTA, CDR2 FQGNSA. The CDR3 is 14 residues long. V lost 1 base and J lost 3, with 7 bases in between. The CDR3 sequence: CASSLVPINQPQHF. In DNA form, the CDR3 reads TGTGCCAGCAGCTTAGTTCCTATCAATCAGCCCCAGCATTTT.

The chain combines TRBV5-1 with TRBJ2-5; 8 bases match TRBD1. CDR1 is SGHRS, CDR2 YFSETQ, per germline. The CDR3 is 14 residues long. Trimming at V came to 4 bases and at J to 5 bases, leaving 7 bases not matched to a gene. The CDR3 nucleotides are TGCGCCAGCAGCGGCGGAACAGGGGGGGAGACCCAGTACTTC. Translating it yields CASSGGTGGETQYF.

This chain links TRBV5-8 with TRBJ1-3; TRBD1 is a possible D gene (5 bases). The V end lost 7 bases, the J end lost 3 bases, and 8 bases lay between the germline ends. There are 12 residues in the CDR3. Germline CDR1 and CDR2: SGHTS and YDEGEE. This CDR3 is CASRDFGNTIYF. DNA for the CDR3: TGTGCCAGCCGGGACTTTGGAAACACCATATATTTT.

The chain combines TRBV27 with TRBJ2-1, with 12 nucleotides matching TRBD2. This CDR3 is built from 19 residues. Germline CDR1 and CDR2: MNHEY and SMNVEV (reference sequence). V trimming: 4 bases; J trimming: 0 bases; junction bases outside the gene matches: 10. This CDR3 is CASSSYRLAGASSYNEQFF. The CDR3 DNA reads TGTGCCAGCAGTTCCTATAGACTAGCGGGAGCAAGCTCCTACAATGAGCAGTTCTTC.

The gene calls are TRBV27 and TRBJ1-5; D perhaps matches TRBD1 (5 bases). Looked up from germline, CDR1 is MNHEY and CDR2 is SMNVEV (reference sequence). The CDR3 loop spans 16 amino acids. Trimming removed 5 bases from V and 2 bases from J, with 16 bases in between. For the CDR3, the DNA is TGTGCCAGCAGTGCCCGGGGGGGTTTGGGCAATCAGCCCCAGCATTTT. It codes for CASSARGGLGNQPQHF.

The chain combines TRBV10-3 with TRBJ2-3; D is uncertain. This CDR3 has 14 residues. From germline, CDR1 is ENHRY and CDR2 SYGVKD. V lost 3 bases, J lost 2 bases, and 9 bases lay in between. The CDR3 DNA is TGTGCCATCAGTGATAGGGAAGACACAGATACGCAGTATTTT. It specifies CAISDREDTDTQYF.